The 31 T cell receptor beta chains below come from one sample, sequenced in a study of T cell responses to AZD1222 COVID-19 vaccine. Libraries were prepared by immunoSEQ multiplex PCR; TCRdb keeps only in-frame clonotypes and omits some of them. The table shows over 100,000 clones, with roughly nine tenths occurring only once. Here the sequenced sample was peripheral blood, taken on day 0 of AZD1222 vaccination. These receptor sequences come from an adult in good health.

This clone was observed once. CDR3: CSARFPYGYTF. In nucleotides, the CDR3 is TGCAGTGCAAGGTTTCCCTATGGCTACACCTTC. The V and J genes are TRBV20-1 and TRBJ1-2, with no clear D. Germline lookup yields CDR1 DFQATT and CDR2 SNEGSKA (reference sequence). The CDR3 sequence is 11 residues long. Deletions cut 6 bases from V and 4 bases from J, with 9 bases between.

CDR3 sequence reads: CASSLAPGSPLHF. DNA of the CDR3: TGTGCCAGCAGTTTAGCGCCGGGGTCGCCCCTCCACTTT. The chain is built from TRBV12-3 or TRBV12-4 and TRBJ1-6; unclear D gene. This CDR3 region has 13 residues. Trimming took off 0 bases at V and 13 bases at J, with 10 bases between the two ends.

Only a few counts were recorded for this clone. The V gene is TRBV2, the J gene TRBJ1-6, with D possibly being TRBD1 (5 bases). CDR1 is SNHLY, CDR2 FYNNEI, per germline. Trimming shortened V by 7 bases and J by 9 bases, and 16 bases separated the two germline ends. This CDR3 spans 14 amino acids. CDR3 residues: CASIRDVVGSPLHF. CDR3 nucleotide sequence: TGTGCCAGCATTCGGGACGTCGTAGGTTCACCCCTCCACTTT.

The genes are TRBV11-3 and TRBJ2-2; 10 nucleotides agree with TRBD2. Germline V gene data show CDR1 as SGHNT and CDR2 as YENEEA. Trimming cost V 5 bases and J 1 base; bases outside gene matches: 4. CDR3 length: 16 amino acids. The CDR3 DNA follows: TGTGCCAGCAGCCCCTTAGCGGGAGGGAACACCGGGGAGCTGTTTTTT. Translated: CASSPLAGGNTGELFF.

This chain links TRBV15 with TRBJ1-2; no clear D. Per the germline V gene, CDR1 is LNHNV and CDR2 is YYDKDF (reference sequence). V was clipped by 8 bases and J by 4 bases, with 14 bases between them. The CDR3 totals 13 residues. The CDR3 region has the DNA TGTGCCACCGCTGAAAGAGGGCCCTATGGCTACACCTTC. Amino acid sequence: CATAERGPYGYTF.

This sequence joins TRBV20-1 and TRBJ2-7; D gene uncertain. V lost 7 bases and J lost 3, with 4 bases in between. The CDR3 is 9 amino acids. Per the germline V gene, CDR1 is DFQATT and CDR2 is SNEGSKA (reference sequence). This chain's CDR3 is CSGDYEQYF. CDR3 nucleotides: TGCAGTGGGGACTACGAGCAGTACTTC.

The V call is TRBV11-3, the J call TRBJ2-1; no clear D gene. Germline CDR1 SGHNT, CDR2 YENEEA. The CDR3 has 13 residues. Trimming cost V 6 bases and J 5 bases, with 11 bases left between them. For the CDR3, the DNA is TGTGCCAGCAGTCTAGGACCCGACAATGAGCAGTTCTTC. This codes for CASSLGPDNEQFF.

This clone came up once. The gene calls are TRBV11-3 and TRBJ1-1; possible D gene TRBD1, 5 bases. The CDR3 extends over 15 amino acids. V gave up 6 bases and J gave up 1 base, with 15 bases separating them. Germline CDR1 reads SGHNT; CDR2 reads YENEEA. CDR3 nucleotide sequence: TGTGCCAGCAGTCACCCGGCGCAGGGGAACACTGAAGCTTTCTTT. Translation: CASSHPAQGNTEAFF. The complete variable domain, with remaining parts taken from reference TRBV11-3 and TRBJ1-1, reads EAGVVQSPRYKIIEKKQPVAFWCNPISGHNTLYWYLQNLGQGPELLIRYENEEAVDDSQLPKDRFSAERLKGVDSTLKIQPAELGDSAVYLCASSHPAQGNTEAFFGQGTRLTVV.

This chain joins TRBV7-3 and TRBJ2-1, with 8 bases fitting TRBD2. CDR3 length: 16 amino acids. Germline CDR1 reads SGHTA; CDR2 reads FQGTGA. The V and J ends lost 4 bases and 3 bases, in that order; junction bases with no gene match: 8. This CDR3 reads CASSSRAGANYNEQFF. In DNA form, the CDR3 reads TGTGCCAGCAGCTCCCGAGCGGGAGCGAACTACAATGAGCAGTTCTTC.

This chain joins TRBV6-5 and TRBJ2-2; D remains unclear. Germline V gives CDR1 MNHEY, CDR2 SVGAGI. The length of the CDR3 is 13 residues. V was cut by 6 bases and J by 5 bases, with 10 bases left in between. CDR3 residues: CASRADETGELFF. CDR3 coding DNA: TGTGCCAGCAGGGCGGACGAGACCGGGGAGCTGTTTTTT.

The gene calls are TRBV19 and TRBJ2-3; 8 bases line up with TRBD2. The CDR3 spans 16 residues. V shed 3 bases and J 6 bases; nucleotides not matched to a gene: 11. From germline, CDR1 is LNHDA and CDR2 SQIVND (reference sequence). CDR3 amino acids: CASSIFWGGRSDTQYF. In DNA form, the CDR3 reads TGTGCCAGTAGTATCTTTTGGGGCGGGAGGTCGGATACGCAGTATTTT.

This chain joins TRBV4-1 and TRBJ1-1; 8 bases agree with TRBD1. The V gene's germline CDR1 is MGHRA and CDR2 YSYEKL. Germline trimming cut 0 bases from V and 0 bases from J; bases unmatched to any gene: 15. The CDR3 extends over 20 amino acids. CDR3 amino acids: CASSQESGQDLITMNTEAFF. The DNA of the CDR3 is TGCGCCAGCAGCCAAGAATCGGGACAGGATCTGATTACCATGAACACTGAAGCTTTCTTT.

The V call is TRBV10-2, the J call TRBJ2-2; D possibly matches TRBD1 or TRBD2 (6 bases each). Germline lookup yields CDR1 WSHSY and CDR2 SAAADI. The CDR3 runs 16 residues. Trimming pared 1 base from V and 6 bases from J, leaving 15 bases between. Here the CDR3 DNA reads TGCGCCAGCAGTGAGTTTAGGGGGGCGAGGCCCGGGGAGCTGTTTTTT. Amino acids: CASSEFRGARPGELFF.

J is TRBJ1-1 and V is TRBV10-3; D not certain. This CDR3 has 14 residues. Germline values: CDR1 ENHRY, CDR2 SYGVKD. The V gene lost 2 bases and the J gene lost 3 bases, with 10 bases spanning the gap. In DNA form, the CDR3 reads TGTGCCATCAGTGAGAGCCCGACGGACACTGAAGCTTTCTTT. Protein product: CAISESPTDTEAFF.

The chain uses TRBV10-2 and TRBJ2-3; D remains ambiguous. Germline CDR1 and CDR2: WSHSY and SAAADI. Trimming cost V 2 bases and J 0 bases, with 0 bases left between them. There are 12 residues in the CDR3. CDR3 in amino acids: CASSESTDTQYF. Here the CDR3 DNA reads TGCGCCAGCAGTGAGAGCACAGATACGCAGTATTTT.

DNA for the CDR3: TGTGCCAGCAGCGATCCTATCCGGGACAAAACTGGAAACACCATATATTTT. Its translation: CASSDPIRDKTGNTIYF. V usage is TRBV3-1 (or the pseudogene TRBV3-2) and J usage is TRBJ1-3, with D possibly matching TRBD1 (6 bases). The CDR3 length is 17 residues. Germline values: CDR1 LGHDT, CDR2 YNNKEL (reference sequence). Deletions cut 5 bases from V and 2 bases from J, with 19 bases between.

This clone has only one observation. The rearrangement links TRBV2 to TRBJ1-1; 8 nucleotides agree with TRBD1. The V and J ends lost 6 bases and 4 bases, in that order; junction bases with no gene match: 10. From germline, CDR1 is SNHLY and CDR2 FYNNEI. There are 15 residues in the CDR3. CDR3 amino acids: CASRAQGAPGTEAFF. CDR3 nucleotide sequence: TGTGCCAGCAGAGCCCAGGGGGCACCGGGCACTGAAGCTTTCTTT.

This chain joins TRBV5-8 and TRBJ2-1, with 8 bases aligning to TRBD2. The germline CDR1 and CDR2 sequences are SGHTS and YDEGEE. CDR3 length: 15 amino acids. V dropped 10 bases and J dropped 1; count of bases not matched to a gene: 10. Written as DNA, the CDR3 is TGTGCCGGAGTCCGGGGGGGCTGGTCCTACAATGAGCAGTTCTTC. It encodes CAGVRGGWSYNEQFF.

A word on this clone: The sample contains more than one DNA sequence encoding this CDR3. This chain joins TRBV20-1 and TRBJ1-1; D gene unclear. The CDR3 length is 11 residues. CDR1 and CDR2 from the germline V gene are DFQATT and SNEGSKA (reference sequence). Trimming cost V 0 bases and J 4 bases, with 3 bases left between them. The CDR3 is CSAREGTEAFF. CDR3 nucleotide sequence: TGCAGTGCTAGAGAAGGCACTGAAGCTTTCTTT.

The rearrangement uses TRBV2 and TRBJ1-2, with a possible D match to TRBD1 (5 bases). In germline, CDR1 is SNHLY, CDR2 FYNNEI. V lost 4 bases, J lost 4 bases, and 10 bases lay in between. The CDR3 runs 13 residues. The CDR3 nucleotides read TGTGCCAGCAGTGCCGGGACGATCTATGGCTACACCTTC. Its protein is CASSAGTIYGYTF.

The V call is TRBV5-1, the J call TRBJ1-2, with 9 bases lining up with TRBD1. Germline V gene lookup returns CDR1 SGHRS and CDR2 YFSETQ. The junction had 7 bases not matched to a gene; V was cut back by 5 bases and J by 5 bases. The CDR3 sequence is 14 residues long. The CDR3 loop is CASRSWGQGYGYTF. The CDR3, as DNA: TGCGCCAGCAGGTCCTGGGGACAGGGTTATGGCTACACCTTC. The whole variable domain, filled in from reference TRBV5-1 and TRBJ1-2, reads KAGVTQTPRYLIKTRGQQVTLSCSPISGHRSVSWYQQTPGQGLQFLFEYFSETQRNKGNFPGRFSGRQFSNSRSEMNVSTLELGDSALYLCASRSWGQGYGYTFGSGTRLTVV.

This sequence joins TRBV24-1 and TRBJ2-3; D tentatively fits TRBD1 or TRBD2 (5 bases each). V lost 4 bases, J lost 2 bases, and 12 bases lay in between. Germline CDR1 and CDR2: KGHDR and SFDVKD. This CDR3 spans 15 amino acids. This CDR3 is CATSERGRYTDTQYF. The CDR3 DNA is TGTGCCACCAGTGAAAGGGGACGGTACACAGATACGCAGTATTTT.

The chain joins TRBV7-6 to TRBJ1-4, with a possible D match to TRBD1 (6 bases). The CDR3 runs 14 residues. Germline CDR1 is SGHVS and CDR2 is FNYEAQ. V was pared by 6 bases and J by 5 bases, with 13 bases between. For the CDR3, the DNA is TGTGCCAGCAGTCTAGTAGGGGGAAATGAAAAACTGTTTTTT. Encoded protein: CASSLVGGNEKLFF.

This chain uses TRBV4-2 with TRBJ2-1; no reliable D call. Trimming pared 0 bases from V and 2 bases from J, leaving 8 bases between. The CDR3 extends over 15 amino acids. Germline CDR1 reads LGHNA; CDR2 reads YNFKEQ. CDR3 in amino acids: CASSQDRETYNEQFF. The CDR3 DNA reads as TGTGCCAGCAGCCAAGATCGAGAGACCTACAATGAGCAGTTCTTC.

The gene calls are TRBV18 and TRBJ2-6; D remains unclear. This CDR3 is built from 14 residues. Germline assignment: CDR1 KGHSH and CDR2 LQKENI. V lost 4 bases to trimming and J lost 0 bases, with 4 bases between them. The DNA for the CDR3 is TGTGCCAGCTCACGGGACTCTGGGGCCAACGTCCTGACTTTC. This sequence encodes CASSRDSGANVLTF.

The chain links TRBV5-5 to TRBJ2-1; D is unresolved. The V and J ends lost 0 bases and 5 bases respectively, with 0 bases between them. This CDR3 spans 11 amino acids. Germline lookup yields CDR1 SGHKS and CDR2 YYEKEE (reference sequence). The CDR3 DNA follows: TGTGCCAGCAGCTTGGACAATGAGCAGTTCTTC. As protein: CASSLDNEQFF.

V gene TRBV19 combines with J gene TRBJ1-1; 7 bases agree with TRBD1. The CDR3 runs to 17 residues. The V gene's germline CDR1 is LNHDA and CDR2 SQIVND (reference sequence). The V segment lost 5 bases and the J segment 3 bases; nucleotides outside the gene matches: 15. CDR3 sequence: CASSVLQGRRVDTEAFF. The CDR3 bases are TGTGCCAGTAGTGTATTACAGGGGAGACGTGTGGACACTGAAGCTTTCTTT.

CDR3 protein: CASSPGVTLYNEQFF. The DNA for the CDR3 is TGTGCCAGCAGCCCGGGGGTGACTCTATACAATGAGCAGTTCTTC. This chain connects TRBV11-1 to TRBJ2-1; tentative D call: TRBD2 (6 bases). The V and J ends lost 5 bases and 4 bases respectively, with 15 bases between them. This CDR3 is 15 amino acids long. CDR1 is SGHAT, CDR2 FQDESV, per germline (reference sequence).

Turning to this clone: One end of the junction does not line up with germline, which may come from a read error. The chain joins TRBV7-7 to TRBJ2-7; TRBD1 matches at 7 bases. CDR3 size: 15 residues. Germline assignment: CDR1 SSHAT and CDR2 FNYEAQ (reference sequence). As DNA, the CDR3 is TGTGCTAGCAGCTTAGCGACAGGGAAACAATACGAGCAGTACTTC. This sequence encodes CASSLATGKQYEQYF. Based on the CDR3 plus reference TRBV7-7 and TRBJ2-7, the full variable domain is GAGVSQSPRYKVTKRGQDVTLRCDPISSHATLYWYQQALGQGPEFLTYFNYEAQPDKSGLPSDRFSAERPEGSISTLTIQRTEQRDSAMYRCASSLATGKQYEQYFGPGTRLTVT.

In this sample, this clone turned up a few times. The chain has TRBV7-8 and TRBJ2-1; 7 bases map to TRBD2. This CDR3 has 16 residues. CDR1 and CDR2 (germline): SGHVS, FQNEAQ. J gave up 9 bases and V 5 bases, and 16 bases lay outside the gene matches. CDR3 residues: CASSPRRLATRFEQFF. Here the CDR3 DNA reads TGTGCCAGCAGCCCGAGGCGACTAGCTACTAGGTTTGAGCAGTTCTTC. The full variable domain, in which reference TRBV7-8 and TRBJ2-1 provide the parts outside the CDR3, is GAGVSQSPRYKVAKRGQDVALRCDPISGHVSLFWYQQALGQGPEFLTYFQNEAQLDKSGLPSDRFFAERPEGSVSTLKIQRTQQEDSAVYLCASSPRRLATRFEQFFGPGTRLTVL.

The rearrangement links TRBV6-2 or TRBV6-3 to TRBJ2-6; unclear D gene. Trimming pared 4 bases from V and 0 bases from J, leaving 4 bases between. Germline loops: CDR1 MNHEY, CDR2 SVGEGT. The CDR3 spans 14 residues. CDR3 in amino acids: CASSWSSGANVLTF. The CDR3 DNA reads as TGTGCCAGCAGTTGGAGCTCTGGGGCCAACGTCCTGACTTTC.